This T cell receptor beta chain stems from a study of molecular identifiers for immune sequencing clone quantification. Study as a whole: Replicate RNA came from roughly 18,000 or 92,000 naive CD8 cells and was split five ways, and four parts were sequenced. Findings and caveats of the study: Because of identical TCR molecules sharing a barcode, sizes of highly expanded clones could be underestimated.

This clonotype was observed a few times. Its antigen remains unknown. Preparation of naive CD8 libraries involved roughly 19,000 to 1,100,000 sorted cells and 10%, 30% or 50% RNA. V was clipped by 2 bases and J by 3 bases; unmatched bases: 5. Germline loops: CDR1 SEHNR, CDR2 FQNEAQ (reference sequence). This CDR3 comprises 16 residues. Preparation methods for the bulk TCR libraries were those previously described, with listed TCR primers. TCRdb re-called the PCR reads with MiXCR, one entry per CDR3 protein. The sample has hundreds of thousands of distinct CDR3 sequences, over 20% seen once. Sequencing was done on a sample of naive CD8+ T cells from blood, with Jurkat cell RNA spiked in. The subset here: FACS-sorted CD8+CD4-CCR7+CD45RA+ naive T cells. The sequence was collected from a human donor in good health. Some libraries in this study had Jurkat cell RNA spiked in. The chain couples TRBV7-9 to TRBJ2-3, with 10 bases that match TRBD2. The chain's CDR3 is CASSLPSGSGTDTQYF. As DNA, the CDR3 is TGTGCCAGCAGCTTACCTAGCGGGAGCGGAACAGATACGCAGTATTTT. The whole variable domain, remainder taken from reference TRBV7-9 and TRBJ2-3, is DTGVSQNPRHKITKRGQNVTFRCDPISEHNRLYWYRQTLGQGPEFLTYFQNEAQLEKSRLLSDRFSAERPKGSFSTLEIQRTEQGDSAMYLCASSLPSGSGTDTQYFGPGTRLTVL.